This T cell receptor (beta chain) derives from a study of T-cell memory formation after mild COVID-19. Overall study context: Clusters of TCRs were largely donor specific.

Whole-study results and caveats: The authors left the SARS-CoV-2 specificity of second-wave clones peaking on day 37 unconfirmed.

This clonotype was observed a handful of times. Its specificity is unknown. V lost 2 bases, J lost 4 bases, and 8 bases lay in between. The CDR3 spans 14 residues. Germline assignment: CDR1 SGHVS and CDR2 FNYEAQ. The authors produced TCR alpha and TCR beta cDNA libraries with sample barcodes and UMIs by 5'RACE using constant-segment primers. One entry per CDR3 protein results from TCRdb running MiXCR on the 5' RACE reads. The table has 140,000 to 150,000 distinct CDR3 sequences, 19% seen once. V and J are TRBV7-6 and TRBJ2-2; D gene ambiguous. Sequencing was carried out using PBMCs or a T cell subset sorted from them (not recorded which). The clonotype was recovered from an adult woman who had mild COVID-19 (a few samples of this study predate the infection). Cell type and time point are not known. The DNA for the CDR3 is TGTGCCAGCAGCTTACCTAGGGCCACCGGGGAGCTGTTTTTT. It yields the protein CASSLPRATGELFF.